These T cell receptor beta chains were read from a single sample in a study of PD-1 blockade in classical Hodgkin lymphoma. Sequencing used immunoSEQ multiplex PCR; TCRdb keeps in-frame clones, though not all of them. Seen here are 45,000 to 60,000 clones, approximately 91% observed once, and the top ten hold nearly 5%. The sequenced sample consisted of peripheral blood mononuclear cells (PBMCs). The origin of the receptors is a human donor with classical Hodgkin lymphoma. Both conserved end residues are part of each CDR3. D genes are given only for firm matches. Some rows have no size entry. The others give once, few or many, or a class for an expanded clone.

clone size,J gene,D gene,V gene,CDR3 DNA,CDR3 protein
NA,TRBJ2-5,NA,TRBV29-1,TGCAGCGCTATGGAAGAGACCCAGTACTTC,CSAMEETQYF
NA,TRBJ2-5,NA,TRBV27,TGTGCCAGCAGTCCCTGGGGTGGGACTGCCCTAGAGACCCAGTACTTC,CASSPWGGTALETQYF
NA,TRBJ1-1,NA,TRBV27,TGTGCCGTTCGGGCCCACACTGAAGCTTTCTTT,CAVRAHTEAFF
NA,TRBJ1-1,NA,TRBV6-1,TGTGCCAGCAGTGAACGGGGAAACACTGAAGCTTTCTTT,CASSERGNTEAFF
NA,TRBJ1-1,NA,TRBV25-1,TGTGCCAGCTCGACACAGAACACTGAAGCTTTCTTT,CASSTQNTEAFF
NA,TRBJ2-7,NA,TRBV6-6,TGTGCCAGCAGTTACAGCCTTCTTGGGCAGTACTTC,CASSYSLLGQYF
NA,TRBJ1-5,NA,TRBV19,TGTGCCAGTAGTATAAGGAGGGAGCGCAATCAGCCCCAGCATTTT,CASSIRRERNQPQHF
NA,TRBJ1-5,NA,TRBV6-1,TGTGCCAGCAGTGAAATGGGATTCGGAAATCAGCCCCAGCATTTT,CASSEMGFGNQPQHF
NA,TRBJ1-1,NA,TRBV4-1,TGCGCCAGCAGCCAAGAAAAGGGACCCCGAATCTTT,CASSQEKGPRIF
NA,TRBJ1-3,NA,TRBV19,TGTGCCAGTAGTATAGTTAGGGACTCTGGAAACACCATATATTTT,CASSIVRDSGNTIYF
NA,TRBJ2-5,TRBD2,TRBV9,TGTGCCAGCAGCGTAGAGAGAAGACTAGCGGGGTCCTCGGGGACCCAGTACTTC,CASSVERRLAGSSGTQYF
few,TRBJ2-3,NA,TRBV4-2,TGTGCCAGCAGCGAAAGTGTAGGTAGCACAGATACGCAGTATTTT,CASSESVGSTDTQYF
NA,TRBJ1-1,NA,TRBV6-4,TGTGCCAGCAGTGTCGAATTCGGCCAGAACACTGAAGCTTTCTTT,CASSVEFGQNTEAFF
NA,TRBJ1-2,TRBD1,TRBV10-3,TGTGCCATCAGTGAGTCGACAGGGGACGGCTACACCTTC,CAISESTGDGYTF
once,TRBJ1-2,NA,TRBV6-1,TGTGCCAGCAGTAAAGAGCTTAACTATGGCTACACCTTC,CASSKELNYGYTF
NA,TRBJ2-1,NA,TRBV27,TGTGCCAGCAGTTTCGGGACTTACAATGAGCAGTTCTTC,CASSFGTYNEQFF
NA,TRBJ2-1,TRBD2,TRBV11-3,TGTGCCAGCAGCTTAGATAGGGTAGCGGGGGATGAGCAGTTCTTC,CASSLDRVAGDEQFF
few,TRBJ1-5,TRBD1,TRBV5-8,TGTGCCAGCAGCCCCGGGACAGGGGGCTGGCAGCCCCAGCATTTT,CASSPGTGGWQPQHF
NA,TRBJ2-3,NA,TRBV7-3,TGTGCCAGCAGCCCCGGACTTAACACAGATACGCAGTATTTT,CASSPGLNTDTQYF
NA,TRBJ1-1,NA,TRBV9,TGTGCCAGCAGCGAGGGAGTGAACACTGAAGCTTTCTTT,CASSEGVNTEAFF
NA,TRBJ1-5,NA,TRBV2,TGTGCCAGCAGTGAGGGGGTTGCGGTACCCCAGCATTTT,CASSEGVAVPQHF
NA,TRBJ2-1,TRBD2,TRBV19,TGTGCCAGTAGTCCCCTTGGACTAGACGGCGCTGAGCAGTTCTTC,CASSPLGLDGAEQFF
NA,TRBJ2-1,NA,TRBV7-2,TGTGCCAGCACCCCGCGCCCGTACAATGAGCAGTTCTTC,CASTPRPYNEQFF
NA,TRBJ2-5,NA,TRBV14,TGTGCCAGCAGCCAAGTCTCGGAACAAGAGACCCAGTACTTC,CASSQVSEQETQYF
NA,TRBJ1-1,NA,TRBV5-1,TGCGCCAGCAGCTTGGCCAGGCCGAACACTGAAGCTTTCTTT,CASSLARPNTEAFF
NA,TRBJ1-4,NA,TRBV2,TGTGCCAGCAGCCAAAACAGGTTTCATAGAGGTGAAAAACTGTTTTTT,CASSQNRFHRGEKLFF
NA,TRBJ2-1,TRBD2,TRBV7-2,TGTGCCAGCAGCTCCTCTAGCGGATACAATGAGCAGTTCTTC,CASSSSSGYNEQFF
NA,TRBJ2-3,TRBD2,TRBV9,TGTGCCAGCAGCCAAACTACAACGGCGGGGGGAGGAGATACGCAGTATTTT,CASSQTTTAGGGDTQYF
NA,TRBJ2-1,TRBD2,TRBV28,TGTGCCAGCAGTTTGACTAGCGGGAGGGCCCGGAATGAGCAGTTCTTC,CASSLTSGRARNEQFF
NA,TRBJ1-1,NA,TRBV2,TGTGCCAGCAGTGAAGGGCGGGGTAGCACTGAAGCTTTCTTT,CASSEGRGSTEAFF
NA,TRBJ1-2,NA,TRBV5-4,TGTGCCAGCAGCTTTTCGGGGGCAGGGGAGTTTAACTATGGCTACACCTTC,CASSFSGAGEFNYGYTF
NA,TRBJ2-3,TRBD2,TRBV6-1,TGTGCCAGCAGGGGAGGGACAGATACGCAGTATTTT,CASRGGTDTQYF
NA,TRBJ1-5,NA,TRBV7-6,TGTGCCAGCAGCTTAGGTCCGAAGGGAGATCAGCCCCAGCATTTT,CASSLGPKGDQPQHF
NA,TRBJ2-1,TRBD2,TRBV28,TGTGCCAGCAGTTTGCTAGCGGGAATGTACAATGAGCAGTTCTTC,CASSLLAGMYNEQFF
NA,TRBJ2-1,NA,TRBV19,TGTGCCAGTAGTATGATGACTAGTAGCTACAATGAGCAGTTCTTC,CASSMMTSSYNEQFF
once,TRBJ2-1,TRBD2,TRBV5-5,TGTGCCAGCAGCACCCGGACTAGCGGGGCCTACAATGAGCAGTTCTTC,CASSTRTSGAYNEQFF
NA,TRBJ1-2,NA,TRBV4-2,TGTGCCAGCAGCCGGGACACTTCATATGGCTACACCTTC,CASSRDTSYGYTF
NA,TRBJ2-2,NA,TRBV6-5,TGTGCCAGCAGTACGTGGAGGGCCGGGGAGCTGTTTTTT,CASSTWRAGELFF
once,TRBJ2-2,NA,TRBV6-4,TGTGCCAGCAGTCCGGGACAAGACACCGGGGAGCTGTTTTTT,CASSPGQDTGELFF
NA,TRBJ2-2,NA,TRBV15,TGTGCCACCAGCAGGGAAAGGACATATAGAGGGGAGCTGTTTTTT,CATSRERTYRGELFF
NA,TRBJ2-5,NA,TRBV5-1,TGCGCCAGCTCCACGGAGGGGACGGAGGAGACCCAGTACTTC,CASSTEGTEETQYF
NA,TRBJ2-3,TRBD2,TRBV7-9,TGTGCCAGCAGCGCCTCGACTAGCGGGAGGGCCACAGATACGCAGTATTTT,CASSASTSGRATDTQYF
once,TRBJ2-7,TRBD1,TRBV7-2,TGTGCCAGCAGCTCCTGGGACAGGGGATCCTACGAGCAGTACTTC,CASSSWDRGSYEQYF
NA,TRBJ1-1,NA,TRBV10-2,TGCGCCAGCAGTGGGCGCAGGGAGGGTACTGAAGCTTTCTTT,CASSGRREGTEAFF
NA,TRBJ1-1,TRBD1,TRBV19,TGTGCTTCGGGACAGGGGATCGGGACTGAAGCTTTCTTT,CASGQGIGTEAFF
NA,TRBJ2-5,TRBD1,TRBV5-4,TGTGCCAGCAGCCCCAGGGACAGCCAAGAGACCCAGTACTTC,CASSPRDSQETQYF
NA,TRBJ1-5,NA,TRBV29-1,TGCAGCGTTGCCGGGACGGACATAAATCAGCCCCAGCATTTT,CSVAGTDINQPQHF
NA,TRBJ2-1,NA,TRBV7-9,TGTGCCAGCAGCTCAGGCAAGCAGTTCTTC,CASSSGKQFF
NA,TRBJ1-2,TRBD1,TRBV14,TGTGCCAGCAGCCAGCTTTCCACAGGGGACGTACATGGCTACACCTTC,CASSQLSTGDVHGYTF
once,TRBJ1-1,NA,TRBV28,TGTGCCAGCAGTTTAATAAGGGGACGGACTGAAGCTTTCTTT,CASSLIRGRTEAFF
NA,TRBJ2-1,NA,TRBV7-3,TGTGCCAGCAGCCCTGGCAGGAGTAGCGGCGGTGAGCAGTTCTTC,CASSPGRSSGGEQFF
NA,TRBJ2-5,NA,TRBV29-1,TGCAGCGTTCGGGACCGCCCGGGATCGTCGACCCAGTACTTC,CSVRDRPGSSTQYF
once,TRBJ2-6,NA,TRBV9,TGTGCCAGCAGCGTAGGTTTCGGCTCTGGGGCCAACGTCCTGACTTTC,CASSVGFGSGANVLTF
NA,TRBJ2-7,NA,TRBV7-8,TGTGCCAGCCGCGGGGGCGGAAGCTCCTACGAGCAGTACTTC,CASRGGGSSYEQYF
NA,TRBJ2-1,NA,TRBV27,TGTGCCAGCAGTTTATTCAGTGGCAATGAGCAGTTCTTC,CASSLFSGNEQFF